What follows is one TCR beta chain and its context. Its target is unknown. These data belong to a study of cytomegalovirus exposure and HLA in healthy donors. Study-wide points: Later work found that TCR association rates differed between HLA loci; DRB1 had the most and HLA-C the fewest. Earlier analysis yielded a pattern in which most TCR beta V segments were productive about 90% or about 30% of the time. The authors enumerated around 150 TCR beta chains as linked to cytomegalovirus. A few V segments could not be told apart, such as TRBV6-2 and TRBV6-3, and were left out.

V lost 0 bases, J lost 7 bases, and 7 bases stayed unmatched. Germline loops: CDR1 LGHNA, CDR2 YNFKEQ. The CDR3 is made up of 15 amino acids. The PCR ran on 60 Vbeta and 13 Jbeta primers. Some clones are missing from TCRdb's copy, which holds only in-frame ones; the method was immunoSEQ multiplex PCR. The table includes approximately 150,000 clones, around 81% detected once. The rearrangement uses TRBV4-2 and TRBJ1-1, with 8 positions matching TRBD1. This receptor was identified in a woman between 50 and 59 years old in good health and CMV-seronegative. The sequencing sample was made of PBMCs. As DNA, the CDR3 is TGTGCCAGCAGCCAAGAGGACAGGGAGAGGAGTGAAGCTTTCTTT. This encodes CASSQEDRERSEAFF.